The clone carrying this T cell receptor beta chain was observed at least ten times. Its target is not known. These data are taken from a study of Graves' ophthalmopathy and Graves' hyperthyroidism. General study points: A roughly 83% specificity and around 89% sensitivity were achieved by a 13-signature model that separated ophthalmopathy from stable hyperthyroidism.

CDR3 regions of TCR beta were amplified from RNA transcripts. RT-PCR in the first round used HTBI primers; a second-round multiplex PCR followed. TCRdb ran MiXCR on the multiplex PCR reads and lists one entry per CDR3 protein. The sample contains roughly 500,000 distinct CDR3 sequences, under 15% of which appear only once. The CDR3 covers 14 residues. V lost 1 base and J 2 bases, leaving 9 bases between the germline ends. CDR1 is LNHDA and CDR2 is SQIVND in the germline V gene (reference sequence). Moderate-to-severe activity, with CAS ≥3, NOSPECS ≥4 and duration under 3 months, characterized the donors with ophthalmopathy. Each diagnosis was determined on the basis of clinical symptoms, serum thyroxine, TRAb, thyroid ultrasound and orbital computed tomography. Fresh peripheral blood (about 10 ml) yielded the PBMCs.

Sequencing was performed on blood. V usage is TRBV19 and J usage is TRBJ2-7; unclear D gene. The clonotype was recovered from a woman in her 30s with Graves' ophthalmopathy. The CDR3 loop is CASSIGAQTYEQYF. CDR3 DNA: TGTGCCAGTAGTATAGGCGCACAAACCTACGAGCAGTACTTC.